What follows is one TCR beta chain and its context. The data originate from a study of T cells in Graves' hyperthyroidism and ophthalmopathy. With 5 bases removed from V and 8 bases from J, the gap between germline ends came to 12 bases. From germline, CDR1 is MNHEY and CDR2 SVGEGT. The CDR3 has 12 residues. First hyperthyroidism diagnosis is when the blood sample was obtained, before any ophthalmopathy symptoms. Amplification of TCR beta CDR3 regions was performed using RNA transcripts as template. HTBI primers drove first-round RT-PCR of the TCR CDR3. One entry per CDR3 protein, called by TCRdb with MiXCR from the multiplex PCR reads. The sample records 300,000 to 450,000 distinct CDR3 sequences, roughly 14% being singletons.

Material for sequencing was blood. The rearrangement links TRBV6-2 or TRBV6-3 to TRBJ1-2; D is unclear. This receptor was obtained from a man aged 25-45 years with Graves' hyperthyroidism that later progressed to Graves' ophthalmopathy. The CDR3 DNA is TGTGCCAGCAGTCCCGCCGGCCCGGGCTACACCTTC. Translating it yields CASSPAGPGYTF.